Following are 26 T cell receptor beta chains from one sample sequenced in a study of cytomegalovirus exposure and HLA in healthy donors. PCR employed 60 Vbeta and 13 Jbeta primers. Method: immunoSEQ multiplex PCR; TCRdb's copy keeps in-frame clones and lacks some. The repertoire consists of fewer than 110,000 clones, with under 80% occurring once and the leading ten covering about 9.4%. The sequenced sample was PBMCs. The receptors here all came from a woman aged 18-29 years in good health and CMV-seropositive.

In this sample, this clone turned up a few times. This chain uses TRBV28 with TRBJ2-3; TRBD2 agrees at 11 bases. Per germline, CDR1 MDHEN and CDR2 SYDVKM. The CDR3 consists of 15 residues. Trimming at V came to 6 bases and at J to 2 bases, leaving 4 bases not matched to a gene. CDR3 DNA: TGTGCCAGCAGGACTAGCGGGATAACCACAGATACGCAGTATTTT. It encodes CASRTSGITTDTQYF.

This chain uses TRBV25-1 with TRBJ2-7; tentatively, D is TRBD2 (6 bases). Germline V gives CDR1 MGHDK, CDR2 SYGVNS. CDR3 size: 18 residues. With 2 bases removed from V and 2 bases from J, the gap between germline ends came to 22 bases. The CDR3 DNA is TGTGCCAGCAGTGAAGCTGCCTCGGGGCTAGCGCTGGCCTACGAGCAGTACTTC. Its protein is CASSEAASGLALAYEQYF.

This clone was seen only a few times. This chain connects TRBV28 to TRBJ1-2, with 7 bases lining up with TRBD1. The length of the CDR3 is 12 residues. CDR1 is MDHEN and CDR2 is SYDVKM in the germline V gene. CDR3 DNA: TGTGCGACGACAGGGAACCCCTATGGCTACACCTTC. Translation gives CATTGNPYGYTF.

This chain uses TRBV7-9 with TRBJ1-5; D perhaps matches TRBD1 (5 bases). The CDR3 loop spans 15 amino acids. Germline V lookup: CDR1 SEHNR, CDR2 FQNEAQ (reference sequence). V lost 0 bases, J lost 1 base, and 7 bases lay in between. The CDR3 coding sequence is TGTGCCAGCAGCTTAGCCCAGGGAAGCAATCAGCCCCAGCATTTT. This gives the protein CASSLAQGSNQPQHF. Full variable domain (remainder filled in from reference TRBV7-9 and TRBJ1-5): DTGVSQNPRHKITKRGQNVTFRCDPISEHNRLYWYRQTLGQGPEFLTYFQNEAQLEKSRLLSDRFSAERPKGSFSTLEIQRTEQGDSAMYLCASSLAQGSNQPQHFGDGTRLSIL.

This clone was picked up one time. The chain couples TRBV7-9 to TRBJ1-2; 9 bases are shared with TRBD1. Losses at the gene ends were 2 bases for V and 5 bases for J; bases not matched to a gene: 9. Germline-derived CDR1 and CDR2 are SEHNR and FQNEAQ (reference sequence). The CDR3 length is 16 residues. CDR3 DNA sequence: TGTGCCAGCAGCTTAAGTTCCTTAGGACAGGGGTATGGCTACACCTTC. Protein product: CASSLSSLGQGYGYTF.

The rearrangement links TRBV7-9 to TRBJ2-3, with D maybe TRBD2 (5 bases). Trimming cost V 5 bases and J 2 bases, with 17 bases left between them. From germline, CDR1 is SEHNR and CDR2 FQNEAQ (reference sequence). The length of the CDR3 is 16 residues. This CDR3 is CASSPMRALVTDTQYF. CDR3 DNA: TGTGCCAGCAGCCCCATGCGGGCCCTGGTCACAGATACGCAGTATTTT.

In this sample, this clone turned up a few times. This chain joins TRBV25-1 and TRBJ1-4; TRBD1 matches 9 bases. V was pared by 8 bases and J by 6 bases, with 13 bases of the junction left unmatched. Germline V gene sequence: CDR1 MGHDK, CDR2 SYGVNS. This CDR3 has 16 amino acids. As DNA, the CDR3 is TGTGCCAGCGCTTTAAACCGGGACAGGGTCGATGAAAAACTGTTTTTT. Residues: CASALNRDRVDEKLFF.

This CDR3 reads CASSLNSGANVLTF. The CDR3 region has the DNA TGTGCCAGCAGCTTAAATTCAGGGGCCAACGTCCTGACTTTC. The V call is TRBV7-3, the J call TRBJ2-6; D is uncertain. Germline CDR1 SGHTA, CDR2 FQGTGA. Trimming pared 1 base from V and 4 bases from J, leaving 5 bases between. The CDR3 length is 14 residues.

V usage is TRBV2 and J usage is TRBJ1-3; 7 bases align to TRBD1. The germline V gene encodes CDR1 SNHLY and CDR2 FYNNEI. The V gene end was trimmed by 5 bases and the J gene end by 0 bases; junction bases not matched to a gene: 16. This CDR3 region has 19 residues. CDR3 nucleotide sequence: TGTGCCAGCAGTCCCCCTCCGGGACAGCACTATTACTCTGGAAACACCATATATTTT. It yields the protein CASSPPPGQHYYSGNTIYF.

V and J are TRBV19 and TRBJ1-5; the match to TRBD1 covers 9 bases. V shed 9 bases and J 5 bases; nucleotides not matched to a gene: 5. In germline, CDR1 is LNHDA, CDR2 SQIVND (reference sequence). The CDR3 has 13 amino acids. CDR3 amino acids: CASGWDRDQPQHF. CDR3 sequence (DNA): TGTGCCAGCGGTTGGGACAGGGATCAGCCCCAGCATTTT.

The chain joins TRBV11-2 to TRBJ2-2; D perhaps matches TRBD1 (6 bases). Trimming cost V 2 bases and J 1 base, with 8 bases left between them. The CDR3 sequence is 15 residues long. CDR1 and CDR2 from the germline V gene are SGHAT and FQNNGV. This CDR3 is CASSLKGGNTGELFF. CDR3 DNA: TGTGCCAGCAGCTTAAAAGGGGGGAACACCGGGGAGCTGTTTTTT.

The chain links TRBV28 to TRBJ2-2; D remains ambiguous. This CDR3 contains 12 residues. Germline CDR1 is MDHEN and CDR2 is SYDVKM. V was shortened by 3 bases and J by 4 bases, with 3 bases between the two germline ends. In DNA form, the CDR3 reads TGTGCCAGCAGTTTTAGCACCGGGGAGCTGTTTTTT. Amino acid sequence: CASSFSTGELFF.

This chain connects TRBV5-1 to TRBJ1-3; the match to TRBD1 covers 8 bases. J lost 2 bases, V lost 4 bases, and 2 bases had no gene match. This CDR3 comprises 14 residues. Germline CDR1 SGHRS, CDR2 YFSETQ. The CDR3 reads CASSLGQAGNTIYF. CDR3 DNA sequence: TGCGCCAGCAGCCTGGGACAGGCTGGAAACACCATATATTTT.

The chain recombines TRBV2 with TRBJ2-7; 10 bases agree with TRBD2. CDR3 size: 17 residues. V was pared by 6 bases and J by 4 bases, with 15 bases of the junction left unmatched. Germline V gene sequence: CDR1 SNHLY, CDR2 FYNNEI. The CDR3 DNA reads as TGTGCCAGCAGGGATAGAGTAGCTAGCGGGAGAACGTACGAGCAGTACTTC. Translating gives CASRDRVASGRTYEQYF. The full variable domain, in which reference TRBV2 and TRBJ2-7 provide the parts outside the CDR3, is EPEVTQTPSHQVTQMGQEVILRCVPISNHLYFYWYRQILGQKVEFLVSFYNNEISEKSEIFDDQFSVERPDGSNFTLKIRSTKLEDSAMYFCASRDRVASGRTYEQYFGPGTRLTVT.

V is TRBV2 and J is TRBJ2-7, with D perhaps matching TRBD2 (6 bases). The CDR3 covers 14 residues. V was shortened by 4 bases and J by 4 bases, with 14 bases between the two germline ends. Per the germline V gene, CDR1 is SNHLY and CDR2 is FYNNEI. CDR3 residues: CASSAGGGGYEQYF. The CDR3 DNA follows: TGTGCCAGCAGTGCCGGGGGTGGGGGTTACGAGCAGTACTTC.

The chain combines TRBV4-3 with TRBJ1-4; D gene uncertain. The CDR3 contains 14 residues. V was cut by 0 bases and J by 4 bases, with 6 bases left in between. CDR1 is LGHNA, CDR2 YSLEER, per germline. As DNA, the CDR3 is TGCGCCAGCAGCCAAGATCAGATTAATGAAAAACTGTTTTTT. Translating gives CASSQDQINEKLFF.

The chain employs TRBV19 and TRBJ2-2, with 7 nucleotides matching TRBD1. The CDR3 spans 16 residues. Germline V gives CDR1 LNHDA, CDR2 SQIVND (reference sequence). Unmatched junction bases numbered 14, after V lost 6 bases and J lost 7 bases. The CDR3 loop is CASSFTRQTGVGELFF. For the CDR3, the DNA is TGTGCCAGTAGCTTCACCCGCCAAACAGGGGTCGGGGAGCTGTTTTTT. Supplemented by reference TRBV19 and TRBJ2-2, the full variable domain reads DGGITQSPKYLFRKEGQNVTLSCEQNLNHDAMYWYRQDPGQGLRLIYYSQIVNDFQKGDIAEGYSVSREKKESFPLTVTSAQKNPTAFYLCASSFTRQTGVGELFFGEGSRLTVL.

This chain uses TRBV7-2 with TRBJ1-5, with D tentatively TRBD1 (5 bases). This CDR3 contains 15 residues. Between the trimmed V and J ends, which lost 2 bases and 3 bases, there was a span of 11 bases. In germline, CDR1 is SGHTA, CDR2 FQGNSA. The CDR3 bases are TGTGCCAGCAGCTTATCTCAGGGCTTCAATCAGCCCCAGCATTTT. Translation: CASSLSQGFNQPQHF. The full variable domain, rest sourced from reference TRBV7-2 and TRBJ1-5, is GAGVSQSPSNKVTEKGKDVELRCDPISGHTALYWYRQSLGQGLEFLIYFQGNSAPDKSGLPSDRFSAERTGGSVSTLTIQRTQQEDSAVYLCASSLSQGFNQPQHFGDGTRLSIL.

This rearrangement joins TRBV7-7 to TRBJ2-7; a possible D gene is TRBD1 (5 bases). Deletions cut 1 base from V and 1 base from J, with 14 bases between. CDR1 and CDR2 from the germline V gene are SSHAT and FNYEAQ (reference sequence). The CDR3 has 16 amino acids. CDR3 in amino acids: CASSLGPQGDSYEQYF. The CDR3 DNA reads TGTGCCAGCAGCTTAGGCCCCCAGGGCGATTCCTACGAGCAGTACTTC.

The table lists this clone with a count of one. The rearrangement joins TRBV4-2 to TRBJ2-7; 7 bases line up with TRBD1. The CDR3 sequence is 16 residues long. Germline values: CDR1 LGHNA, CDR2 YNFKEQ. The V and J ends lost 0 bases and 3 bases, in that order; junction bases with no gene match: 8. This CDR3 reads CASSQDGTAGYYEQYF. In DNA, the CDR3 is TGTGCCAGCAGCCAAGATGGGACAGCCGGATACTACGAGCAGTACTTC.

This clone was seen a few times. The chain is built from TRBV4-2 and TRBJ2-3; possibly TRBD2 for D (6 bases). The CDR3 runs 16 residues. With 1 base removed from V and 2 bases from J, the gap between germline ends came to 13 bases. From germline, CDR1 is LGHNA and CDR2 YNFKEQ. CDR3 region: CASSQAEGVDTDTQYF. In DNA form, the CDR3 reads TGTGCCAGCAGCCAAGCGGAGGGAGTGGACACAGATACGCAGTATTTT.

This sequence joins TRBV10-3 and TRBJ2-5; TRBD2 agrees at 14 bases. There are 17 residues in the CDR3. CDR1 ENHRY and CDR2 SYGVKD come from the germline V gene. V trimming: 0 bases; J trimming: 7 bases; junction bases outside the gene matches: 7. The CDR3 coding sequence is TGTGCCATCAGTGAGTCGACTAGCGGGAGGGCCCACATGACCCAGTACTTC. It yields the protein CAISESTSGRAHMTQYF.

V and J are TRBV28 and TRBJ1-1, with D maybe TRBD1 (6 bases). The ends were cut back, 6 bases at V and 3 bases at J, with 23 bases in the middle. The CDR3 loop spans 17 amino acids. From germline, CDR1 is MDHEN and CDR2 SYDVKM. The CDR3 DNA reads as TGTGCCAGCAGCCCCCGGACCCCTTACAGGGCCGACACTGAAGCTTTCTTT. It yields the protein CASSPRTPYRADTEAFF. Complete variable domain (other parts from reference TRBV28 and TRBJ1-1): DVKVTQSSRYLVKRTGEKVFLECVQDMDHENMFWYRQDPGLGLRLIYFSYDVKMKEKGDIPEGYSVSREKKERFSLILESASTNQTSMYLCASSPRTPYRADTEAFFGQGTRLTVV.

This chain connects TRBV11-2 to TRBJ2-4; 7 nucleotides align to TRBD2. V trimming: 4 bases; J trimming: 6 bases; junction bases outside the gene matches: 9. The germline V gene has CDR1 SGHAT and CDR2 FQNNGV. The CDR3 length is 15 residues. For the CDR3, the DNA is TGTGCCAGCAGCTCCGTAAGCGGGAATCTAAACATTCAGTACTTC. It translates to CASSSVSGNLNIQYF. The full variable domain, its missing parts supplied by reference TRBV11-2 and TRBJ2-4, is EAGVAQSPRYKIIEKRQSVAFWCNPISGHATLYWYQQILGQGPKLLIQFQNNGVVDDSQLPKDRFSAERLKGVDSTLKIQPAKLEDSAVYLCASSSVSGNLNIQYFGAGTRLSVL.

The chain joins TRBV28 to TRBJ1-6; 10 positions match TRBD1. CDR1 MDHEN and CDR2 SYDVKM come from the germline V gene. With 6 bases clipped from V and 7 bases from J, the junction kept 6 bases outside the gene matches. CDR3 length: 15 residues. The CDR3 DNA is TGTGCCAGCAGCCCCCGGGACAGGGGCAATTCACCCCTCCACTTT. Translation gives CASSPRDRGNSPLHF.

The rearrangement links TRBV4-3 to TRBJ2-5; 8 nucleotides match TRBD1. CDR3 length equals 15 residues. The trim removed 4 bases at V and 2 bases at J, leaving 6 bases unmatched. CDR1 LGHNA and CDR2 YSLEER come from the germline V gene. CDR3 in amino acids: CASSLGQATQETQYF. DNA of the CDR3: TGCGCCAGCAGCCTGGGACAGGCGACGCAAGAGACCCAGTACTTC.